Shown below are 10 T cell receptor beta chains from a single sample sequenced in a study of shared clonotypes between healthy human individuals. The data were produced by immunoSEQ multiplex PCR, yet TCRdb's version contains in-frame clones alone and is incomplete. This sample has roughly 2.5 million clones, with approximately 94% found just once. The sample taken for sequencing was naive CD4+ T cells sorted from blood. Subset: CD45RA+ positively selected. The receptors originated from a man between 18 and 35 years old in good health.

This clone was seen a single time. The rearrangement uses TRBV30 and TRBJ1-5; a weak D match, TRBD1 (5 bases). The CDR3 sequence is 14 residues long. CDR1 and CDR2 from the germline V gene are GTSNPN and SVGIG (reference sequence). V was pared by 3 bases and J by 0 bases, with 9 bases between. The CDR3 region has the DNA TGTGCCTGGAGCCAAGACAGTAGCAATCAGCCCCAGCATTTT. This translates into CAWSQDSSNQPQHF.

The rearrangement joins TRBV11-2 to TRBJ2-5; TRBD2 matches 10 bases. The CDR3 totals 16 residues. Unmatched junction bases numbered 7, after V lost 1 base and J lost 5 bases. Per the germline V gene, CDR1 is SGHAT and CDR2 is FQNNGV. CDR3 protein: CASSLGVAGGGETQYF. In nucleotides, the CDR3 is TGTGCCAGCAGCTTAGGTGTAGCGGGGGGAGGGGAGACCCAGTACTTC.

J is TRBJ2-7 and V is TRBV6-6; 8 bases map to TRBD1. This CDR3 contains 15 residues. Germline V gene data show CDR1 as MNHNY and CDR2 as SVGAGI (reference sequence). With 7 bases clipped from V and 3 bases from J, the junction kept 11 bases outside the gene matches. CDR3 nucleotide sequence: TGTGCCAGCAATTCCCGGGACAGGTCACACTACGAGCAGTACTTC. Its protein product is CASNSRDRSHYEQYF.

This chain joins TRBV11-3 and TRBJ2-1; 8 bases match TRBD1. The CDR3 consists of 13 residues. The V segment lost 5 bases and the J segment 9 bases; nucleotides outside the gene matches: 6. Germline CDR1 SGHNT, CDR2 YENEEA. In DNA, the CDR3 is TGTGCCAGCAGCAGAGACAGGGGCGGTGAGCAGTTCTTC. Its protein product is CASSRDRGGEQFF.

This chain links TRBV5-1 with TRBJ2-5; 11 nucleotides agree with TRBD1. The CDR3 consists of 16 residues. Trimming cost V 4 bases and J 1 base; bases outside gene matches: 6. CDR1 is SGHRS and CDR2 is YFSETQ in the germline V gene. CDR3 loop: CASSVTGTGGQETQYF. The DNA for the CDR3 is TGCGCCAGCAGCGTAACCGGGACAGGGGGCCAAGAGACCCAGTACTTC.

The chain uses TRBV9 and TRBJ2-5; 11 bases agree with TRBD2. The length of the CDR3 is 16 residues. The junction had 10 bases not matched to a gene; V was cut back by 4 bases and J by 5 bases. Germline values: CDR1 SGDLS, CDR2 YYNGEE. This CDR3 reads CASSTRLAGKGETQYF. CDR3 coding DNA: TGTGCCAGCAGCACTCGACTAGCGGGAAAGGGGGAGACCCAGTACTTC.

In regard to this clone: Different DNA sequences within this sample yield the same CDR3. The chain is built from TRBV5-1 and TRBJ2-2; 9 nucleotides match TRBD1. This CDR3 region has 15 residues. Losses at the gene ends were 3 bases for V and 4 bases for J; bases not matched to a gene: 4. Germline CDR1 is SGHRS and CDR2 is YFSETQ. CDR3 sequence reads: CASSSTGGGTGELFF. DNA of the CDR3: TGCGCCAGCAGCTCCACAGGGGGCGGCACCGGGGAGCTGTTTTTT.

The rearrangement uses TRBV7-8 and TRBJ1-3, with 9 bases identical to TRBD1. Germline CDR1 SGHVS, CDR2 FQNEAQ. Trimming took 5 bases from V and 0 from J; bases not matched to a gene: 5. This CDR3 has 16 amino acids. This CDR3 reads CASSQGQGFSGNTIYF. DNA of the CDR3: TGTGCCAGCAGCCAGGGACAGGGCTTCTCTGGAAACACCATATATTTT.

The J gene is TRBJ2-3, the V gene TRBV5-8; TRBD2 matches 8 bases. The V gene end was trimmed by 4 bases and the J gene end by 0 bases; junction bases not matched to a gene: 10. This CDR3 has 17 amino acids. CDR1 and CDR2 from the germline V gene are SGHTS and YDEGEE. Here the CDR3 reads CASSRGSSGRSTDTQYF. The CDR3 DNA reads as TGTGCCAGCAGCCGAGGGTCTAGCGGGCGTAGCACAGATACGCAGTATTTT.

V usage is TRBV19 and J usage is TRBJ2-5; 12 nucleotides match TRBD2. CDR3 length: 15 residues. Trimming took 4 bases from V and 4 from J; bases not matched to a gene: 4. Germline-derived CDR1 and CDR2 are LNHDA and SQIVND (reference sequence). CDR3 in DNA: TGTGCCAGTAGTACAACGGGACTAGCGGGAGAGACCCAGTACTTC. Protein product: CASSTTGLAGETQYF.